This T cell receptor (beta chain) was sequenced for a study of PD-L1 blockade in urothelial cancer. Study context: Bladder-origin urothelial cancer in males described about 90% of the roughly 30 patients. Counts from blood samples showed a median of 141,255 T cells. Study-wide points: Tumor-associated blood clones were expanded more by durable-benefit patients at 3 weeks.

Germline loops: CDR1 SGHAT, CDR2 FQNNGV. V lost 1 base to trimming and J lost 7 bases; unmatched junction nucleotides: 4. The CDR3 spans 15 residues. Only a few counts were recorded for this clone. Antigen unknown. Using immunoSEQ multiplex PCR, the repertoire was profiled, and TCRdb retains in-frame clones only, with some absent. The sample lists 33,000 or so clones, over 75% occurring once. The clonotype comes from a man aged 65-85 years with urothelial cancer. This sample comprised PBMCs, obtained around atezolizumab (anti-PD-L1) treatment. The chain has TRBV11-2 and TRBJ2-1, with TRBD2 matching 10 bases. The CDR3 sequence: CASSLGAGGPNEQFF. The CDR3 nucleotides read TGTGCCAGCAGCTTAGGAGCGGGAGGGCCTAATGAGCAGTTCTTC.